These 23 T cell receptor beta chains share one sample of origin, sequenced in a study of CD8 T cells in ankylosing spondylitis. From the 5' RACE reads, TCRdb called clonotypes with MiXCR, one entry per CDR3 protein. The sample carries approximately 110,000 distinct CDR3 sequences, around 24% recorded once. The sequencing sample was made of synovial fluid, either unsorted or a sorted T cell fraction (not recorded which). The receptors derive from a male donor with ankylosing spondylitis.

This clonotype was found a few times. The chain combines TRBV5-1 with TRBJ2-3, with 8 nucleotides matching TRBD1. Germline V gene sequence: CDR1 SGHRS, CDR2 YFSETQ. This CDR3 is 13 amino acids long. V shed 3 bases and J 7 bases; nucleotides not matched to a gene: 4. CDR3 nucleotide sequence: TGCGCCAGCAGCTCGACAGGGGCAAATACGCAGTATTTT. The encoded protein is CASSSTGANTQYF.

The V gene is TRBV12-3 or TRBV12-4, the J gene TRBJ2-1; 7 positions agree with TRBD2. This CDR3 is 16 amino acids long. With 0 bases clipped from V and 8 bases from J, the junction kept 10 bases outside the gene matches. This CDR3 reads CASSLAWEGGRDEQFF. In nucleotides, the CDR3 is TGTGCCAGCAGTTTAGCGTGGGAGGGAGGGCGAGATGAGCAGTTCTTC.

The rearrangement uses TRBV10-1 and TRBJ2-1, with D perhaps matching TRBD1 (6 bases). CDR1 is WNHNN, CDR2 SYGVQD, per germline (reference sequence). This CDR3 is built from 14 residues. V lost 0 bases to trimming and J lost 9 bases, with 12 bases between them. In DNA, the CDR3 is TGCGCCAGCAGTGAGTCGATATGGGGGCGTGAGCAGTTCTTC. It codes for CASSESIWGREQFF.

This clonotype has more than one count but fewer than ten. The chain has TRBV20-1 and TRBJ2-7, with 11 bases identical to TRBD2. The junction had 11 bases not matched to a gene; V was cut back by 6 bases and J by 4 bases. CDR3 size: 15 residues. The V gene's germline CDR1 is DFQATT and CDR2 SNEGSKA (reference sequence). The CDR3 region has the DNA TGCAGTGCCCCAAACCGACTAGCGGGAAAGTACGAGCAGTACTTC. It codes for CSAPNRLAGKYEQYF.

The chain carries TRBV7-2 and TRBJ2-5; D unclear. Trimming cost V 4 bases and J 1 base, with 7 bases left between them. The CDR3 totals 13 residues. Germline loops: CDR1 SGHTA, CDR2 FQGNSA. The CDR3 region is CASSSLGQETQYF. The CDR3, as DNA: TGTGCCAGCAGCTCCCTGGGCCAAGAGACCCAGTACTTC. The full variable domain, completed using reference TRBV7-2 and TRBJ2-5, is GAGVSQSPSNKVTEKGKDVELRCDPISGHTALYWYRQSLGQGLEFLIYFQGNSAPDKSGLPSDRFSAERTGGSVSTLTIQRTQQEDSAVYLCASSSLGQETQYFGPGTRLLVL.

This clonotype was detected a few times. V and J are TRBV5-1 and TRBJ2-7; 9 positions agree with TRBD1. The V gene's germline CDR1 is SGHRS and CDR2 YFSETQ. The CDR3 runs to 13 residues. Unmatched junction bases numbered 7, after V lost 7 bases and J lost 5 bases. The CDR3 is CASLLDRGDEQYV. In DNA, the CDR3 is TGCGCCAGCCTCCTGGACAGGGGCGACGAGCAGTACGTC.

This clonotype was seen many times. V usage is TRBV7-2 and J usage is TRBJ1-1; D remains ambiguous. Germline V gives CDR1 SGHTA, CDR2 FQGNSA. Trimming shortened V by 5 bases and J by 1 base, and 11 bases separated the two germline ends. The CDR3 is 14 residues long. The CDR3, as DNA: TGTGCCAGCAGCCCCTCGGCAGGGAACACTGAAGCTTTCTTT. Protein product: CASSPSAGNTEAFF.

This clonotype was seen a few times. This chain connects TRBV5-5 to TRBJ2-4; D possibly uses TRBD1 or TRBD2 (5 bases each). The CDR3 sequence is 14 residues long. Germline CDR1 and CDR2: SGHKS and YYEKEE (reference sequence). The V gene lost 4 bases and the J gene lost 7 bases, with 15 bases spanning the gap. CDR3 nucleotides: TGTGCCAGCAGCCTCCGAGGGCCAGGGAACATTCAGTACTTC. Amino acid sequence: CASSLRGPGNIQYF.

This sequence joins TRBV20-1 and TRBJ1-4, with D possibly being TRBD1 (5 bases). With 3 bases removed from V and 5 bases from J, the gap between germline ends came to 10 bases. The CDR3 covers 13 residues. Germline-derived CDR1 and CDR2 are DFQATT and SNEGSKA (reference sequence). CDR3 nucleotide sequence: TGCAGTGCTAGCCAGGGAACGAATGAAAAACTGTTTTTT. Translated, it gives CSASQGTNEKLFF.

This chain links TRBV12-3 or TRBV12-4 with TRBJ1-3; TRBD1 matches at 10 bases. The J segment lost 5 bases and the V segment lost 5 bases, leaving 9 bases of the junction unmatched. The CDR3 has 16 residues. The chain's CDR3 is CASSPPPTGGRNTIYF. The CDR3 DNA follows: TGTGCCAGCAGTCCCCCCCCGACAGGGGGCCGAAACACCATATATTTT.

This clonotype was observed a handful of times. The chain carries TRBV25-1 and TRBJ2-1; D is unresolved. The CDR3 is 16 amino acids. CDR1 and CDR2 from the germline V gene are MGHDK and SYGVNS. With 3 bases removed from V and 3 bases from J, the gap between germline ends came to 15 bases. CDR3 coding DNA: TGTGCCAGCAGTGATGCCTCCGGGCAGGACTACAATGAGCAGTTCTTC. This codes for CASSDASGQDYNEQFF.

V usage is TRBV30 and J usage is TRBJ1-2, with a possible D match to TRBD1 (6 bases). The germline gives CDR1 GTSNPN, CDR2 SVGIG (reference sequence). Trimming left V 5 bases short and J 14 bases short, with 18 bases between. The CDR3 covers 11 residues. The CDR3 protein is CAWGQQGLGTF. CDR3 DNA: TGTGCCTGGGGTCAACAGGGTTTGGGTACCTTC.

This clonotype appeared a few times. The J gene is TRBJ2-1, the V gene TRBV10-3; D tentatively fits TRBD1 or TRBD2 (5 bases each). V lost 8 bases to trimming and J lost 8 bases, with 16 bases between them. The CDR3 consists of 13 residues. The V gene's germline CDR1 is ENHRY and CDR2 SYGVKD. In DNA, the CDR3 is TGTGCCATCGCAGCATCGGGGCCCGATGAGCAGTTCTTC. Amino acid sequence: CAIAASGPDEQFF.

The chain employs TRBV30 and TRBJ1-2, with D uncertain. V was clipped by 2 bases and J by 4 bases, with 20 bases between them. This CDR3 region has 16 residues. Germline V gene sequence: CDR1 GTSNPN, CDR2 SVGIG (reference sequence). CDR3 in amino acids: CAWSPSHGPYSYGYTF. The CDR3 coding sequence is TGTGCCTGGAGTCCCTCCCATGGCCCCTACTCCTATGGCTACACCTTC.

The chain is built from TRBV7-8 and TRBJ1-1, with a weak D call TRBD1 (5 bases). Trimming stripped 4 bases from V and 9 bases from J, with 21 bases between. The germline gives CDR1 SGHVS, CDR2 FQNEAQ. The CDR3 consists of 15 residues. The CDR3 DNA is TGTGCCAGCAGCTGGGAAGGGACTGATGGGCTTCAAGCTTTCTTT. This sequence encodes CASSWEGTDGLQAFF.

This clonotype has a count of ten or more. The V and J genes are TRBV29-1 and TRBJ2-7; D might be TRBD1 or TRBD2, each matching 6 bases. The CDR3 contains 13 residues. Trimming stripped 1 base from V and 2 bases from J, with 9 bases between. Looked up from germline, CDR1 is SQVTM and CDR2 is ANQGSEA. CDR3 bases: TGCAGCGTTGAAGGCGGGACAACCTACGAGCAGTACTTC. Translated, it gives CSVEGGTTYEQYF.

This chain uses TRBV7-2 with TRBJ2-1; 8 positions agree with TRBD1. The CDR3 sequence is 15 residues long. Germline loops: CDR1 SGHTA, CDR2 FQGNSA. The V and J ends lost 3 bases and 8 bases, in that order; junction bases with no gene match: 9. The CDR3 here is CASSFSAGGRDEQFF. The CDR3 nucleotides read TGTGCCAGCAGCTTCTCGGCAGGGGGCAGAGATGAGCAGTTCTTC.

This clonotype was counted at least ten times. The rearrangement joins TRBV3-1 to TRBJ1-5; no reliable D call. Germline V gene data show CDR1 as LGHDT and CDR2 as YNNKEL (reference sequence). The CDR3 loop spans 14 amino acids. V was trimmed by 3 bases and J by 9 bases, leaving 15 bases between them. DNA for the CDR3: TGTGCCAGCAGCCAGGACCCGGAGATCAGGCCCCAGCATTTT. Its protein product is CASSQDPEIRPQHF.

This clonotype showed up just a few times. The chain links TRBV29-1 to TRBJ2-2, with 11 bases fitting TRBD2. The CDR3 extends over 14 amino acids. V was clipped by 6 bases and J by 7 bases; unmatched bases: 7. Germline CDR1 and CDR2: SQVTM and ANQGSEA. This CDR3 is CSVAPGLADGELFF. The CDR3 bases are TGCAGCGTGGCCCCGGGACTAGCGGACGGGGAGCTGTTTTTT.

The chain couples TRBV12-2 to TRBJ1-2; the table's D call, TRBD1, has no DNA check behind it. TRBV12-2 is a known pseudogene. The CDR3 length is 15 residues. The CDR3 bases are TGTGCAAGTCGCTTAAGACCAGGGATGGTGGGTGGCTACACCTTC. This encodes CASRLRPGMVGGYTF.

The V gene is TRBV18, the J gene TRBJ2-7, with D possibly TRBD1 on 7 matching bases. CDR3 length: 13 amino acids. Germline CDR1 is KGHSH and CDR2 is LQKENI. V lost 6 bases and J lost 3, with 12 bases in between. In DNA form, the CDR3 reads TGTGCCAGCTCGCGGGGACAGCACTACGAGCAGTACTTC. Encoded protein: CASSRGQHYEQYF.

A note on this clonotype: An end of the junction does not agree with germline; a read error may underlie this. The genes are TRBV7-6 and TRBJ2-1; TRBD1 aligns across 7 bases. Per germline, CDR1 SGHVS and CDR2 FNYEAQ. There are 13 residues in the CDR3. The CDR3: CTSSYYRGNEQFF. CDR3 nucleotide sequence: TGTACCAGCAGCTACTACAGGGGCAATGAGCAGTTCTTC.

The chain recombines TRBV27 with TRBJ2-1; TRBD2 might be the D (6 bases). CDR1 is MNHEY and CDR2 is SMNVEV in the germline V gene (reference sequence). Trimming took 3 bases from V and 0 from J, leaving 9 bases between them. The CDR3 covers 15 residues. The CDR3 DNA reads TGTGCCAGCAGTTTCCGGGACTTCTCCTACAATGAGCAGTTCTTC. Amino acid sequence: CASSFRDFSYNEQFF.